These 7 T cell receptor beta chains were sequenced from one sample in a study of tissue T cells after allogeneic stem cell transplantation. Clones were read by immunoSEQ multiplex PCR, and TCRdb kept only the in-frame ones, dropping some. The sample lists about 9,000 clones; 37% were seen once. This sample's time point: mouse harvest day 14 after allogeneic transplant. Mouse grafts combined 10^7 T-cell-depleted bone marrow cells with 10^6 splenic CD5+ T cells. Sequencing used skin. Receptor source: a female BALB/c mouse given C57BL/6 T cells with graft-versus-host disease after an allogeneic hematopoietic cell transplant.

A word on this clone: The germline and genes are mouse ones. The read terminates 1 residue before the CDR3 end, so the remaining end is supplied by the germline J gene. This chain joins TRBV20 and TRBJ2-4; D gene uncertain. V was trimmed by 3 bases and J by 0 bases, leaving 7 bases between them. The CDR3 extends over 13 amino acids. Per the germline V gene, CDR1 is GFQATS and CDR2 is STVNSAI. The part of the CDR3 DNA that was read is TGTGGTGCTAGACTGTCTAGTCAAAACACCTTGTAC. It codes for CGARLSSQNTLY. The complete CDR3 sequence is CGARLSSQNTLYF.

By share of the sample, this clone is medium-sized. Gene labels here are mouse ones. The read stops 1 residue short of the end of the CDR3; the missing end is completed from the germline J gene. The V gene is TRBV23, the J gene TRBJ2-3; the DNA was not compared with TRBD1, the D call given in the table. The germline gives CDR1 KGHTA, CDR2 FQNQQP. The CDR3 sequence is 15 residues long. The CDR3 is CSSSQSQASAETLYF. The CDR3 DNA, read in part, is TGCTCCAGCAGTCAATCTCAGGCTAGTGCAGAAACGCTGTAT.

On this clone itself: Genes and germline are mouse. Read data end 1 residue before the CDR3 end; the end is taken from the germline J gene. The V gene is TRBV26, the J gene TRBJ2-5, with D possibly matching TRBD1 (6 bases). This CDR3 is built from 13 residues. In germline, CDR1 is KGHPV, CDR2 FQNQEV (reference sequence). The V end was cut by 4 bases, the J end by 1 base, with 6 bases between. The CDR3 reads CASSRQDQDTQYF. Incomplete CDR3 DNA: TGTGCCAGCAGTCGACAGGACCAAGACACCCAGTAC.

Note on this clone: Gene and germline names: mouse. The CDR3 is cut off 1 residue early in the read; its end comes from the germline J gene. The chain uses TRBV13-3 and TRBJ2-5; 8 nucleotides match TRBD2. V shed 0 bases and J 6 bases; nucleotides not matched to a gene: 6. Germline CDR1 and CDR2: NNHDY and SYVADS. This CDR3 spans 15 amino acids. The CDR3 here is CASSDASWGVDTQYF. The sequenced part of the CDR3 DNA is TGTGCCAGCAGTGATGCTAGCTGGGGGGTGGACACCCAGTAC.

Concerning this clone itself: Gene names and germline refer to mouse. The read ends 1 residue before the CDR3 terminus; that terminus is restored from the germline J gene. The J gene is TRBJ1-1, the V gene TRBV15; 7 positions agree with TRBD1. CDR3 length equals 12 residues. Per germline, CDR1 SGHND and CDR2 FRSKSL. Unmatched junction bases numbered 1, after V lost 1 base and J lost 8 bases. Partial CDR3 DNA: TGTGCCAGCAGTTTAGACAGGGGTGAAGTCTTC. The encoded protein is CASSLDRGEVF. The CDR3 as a whole reads CASSLDRGEVFF. The variable domain in full, completed from reference TRBV15 and TRBJ1-1, reads DAGVTQTPRHEVAEKGQTIILKCEPVSGHNDLFWYRQTKIQGLELLSYFRSKSLMEDGGAFKDRFKAEMLNSSFSTLKIQPTEPKDSAVYLCASSLDRGEVFFGKGTRLTVV.

About this clone itself: Genes and germline come from the mouse. The read terminates 1 residue before the CDR3 end, so the remaining end is supplied by the germline J gene. The chain uses TRBV23 and TRBJ2-4. Germline CDR1 reads KGHTA; CDR2 reads FQNQQP. CDR3 size: 12 residues. Here the CDR3 reads CSSSHDGNTLYF. CDR3 DNA (partial): TGCTCCAGCAGTCATGACGGTAACACCTTGTAC.

This clone occurred a few times. Gene names and germline match the mouse. The read comes to an end 1 residue before the CDR3 does, leaving the germline J gene to fill in the end. This rearrangement joins TRBV16 to TRBJ2-4; 7 positions match TRBD2. The CDR3 runs to 15 residues. With 0 bases clipped from V and 4 bases from J, the junction kept 4 bases outside the gene matches. Germline-derived CDR1 and CDR2 are SGHSA and FRNQAP. The CDR3 loop is CASSLDLLGKNTLYF. The sequenced CDR3 bases are TGTGCAAGCAGCTTAGATCTACTGGGGAAAAACACCTTGTAC.